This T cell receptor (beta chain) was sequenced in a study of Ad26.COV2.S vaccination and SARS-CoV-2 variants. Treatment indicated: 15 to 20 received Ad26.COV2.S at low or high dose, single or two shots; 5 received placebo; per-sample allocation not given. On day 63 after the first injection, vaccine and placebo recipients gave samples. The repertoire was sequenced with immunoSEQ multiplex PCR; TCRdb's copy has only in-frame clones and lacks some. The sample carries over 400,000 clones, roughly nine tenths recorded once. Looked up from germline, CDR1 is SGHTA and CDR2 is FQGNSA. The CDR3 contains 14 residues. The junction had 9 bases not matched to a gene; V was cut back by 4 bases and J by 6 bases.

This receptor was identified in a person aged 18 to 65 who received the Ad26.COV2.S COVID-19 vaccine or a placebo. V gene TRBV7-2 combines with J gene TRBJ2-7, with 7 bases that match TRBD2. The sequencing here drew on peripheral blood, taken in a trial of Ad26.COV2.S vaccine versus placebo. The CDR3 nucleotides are TGTGCCAGCAGCTGGGATCAAACGGGGGGCGAGCAGTACTTC. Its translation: CASSWDQTGGEQYF. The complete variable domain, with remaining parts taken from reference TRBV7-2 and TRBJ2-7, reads GAGVSQSPSNKVTEKGKDVELRCDPISGHTALYWYRQSLGQGLEFLIYFQGNSAPDKSGLPSDRFSAERTGGSVSTLTIQRTQQEDSAVYLCASSWDQTGGEQYFGPGTRLTVT.